This T cell receptor beta chain came from a study of resident and recirculating memory T cells in vitiligo. Sequenced by immunoSEQ multiplex PCR; TCRdb stores in-frame clones only, minus some. Among tens of thousands of clones, 91% were seen once, and the ten largest hold around 4.9%. Patients' lesions had not changed for the previous 6 months. V was clipped by 1 base and J by 0 bases, with 16 bases between them. The germline gives CDR1 SGHTA, CDR2 FQGTGA. This CDR3 comprises 18 residues. In its sample, this clone was seen once. The J gene is TRBJ2-1, the V gene TRBV7-3, with D perhaps TRBD2 (6 bases). Material: blood. This receptor was taken from a male donor with vitiligo. The CDR3 DNA is TGTGCCAGCAGCTTAATGAGTGGGGGGTCTAGCTCCTACAATGAGCAGTTCTTC. Protein product: CASSLMSGGSSSYNEQFF.